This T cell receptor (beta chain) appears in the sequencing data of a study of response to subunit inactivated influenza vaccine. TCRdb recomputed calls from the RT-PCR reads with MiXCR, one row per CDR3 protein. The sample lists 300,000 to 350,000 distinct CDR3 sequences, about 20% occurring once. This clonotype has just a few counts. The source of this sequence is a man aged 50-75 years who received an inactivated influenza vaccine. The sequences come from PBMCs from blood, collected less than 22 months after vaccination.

The CDR3 bases are TGTGCCTGCGGACAGGGCAGGAATCAGCCCCAGCATTTT. Translation: CACGQGRNQPQHF. V gene TRBV30 combines with J gene TRBJ1-5; 8 nucleotides agree with TRBD1. Germline V lookup: CDR1 GTSNPN, CDR2 SVGIG (reference sequence). V was pared by 6 bases and J by 4 bases, with 5 bases of the junction left unmatched. The CDR3 loop spans 13 amino acids.